Each of the 6 T cell receptor beta chains below was sequenced from the same sample in a study of human T cells and chemical hapten exposure. TCRdb fed the RACE reads into MiXCR, producing one record per CDR3 protein. The profile covers approximately 46,000 distinct CDR3 sequences, with approximately 10% appearing a single time and 14% taken by the ten largest. The time point denotes: patch test 2, 6 weeks after DPC sensitization. Described treatment: therapeutic diphenylcyclopropenone sensitization with weekly scalp DPC. Unfractionated whole blood was the source from which total RNA was extracted. The sequencing used whole blood, collected in connection with sensitization to the hapten diphenylcyclopropenone (DPC). The source of these receptors is a woman aged 30 to 39 with alopecia areata. Some clones in this sample may be carry-over from other donors' samples.

This clonotype has a count of ten or more. The chain combines TRBV6-5 with TRBJ2-7; D is perhaps TRBD1 or TRBD2 (5 bases each). Germline V gene data show CDR1 as MNHEY and CDR2 as SVGAGI. V lost 6 bases and J lost 2, with 14 bases in between. CDR3 length: 14 residues. In DNA form, the CDR3 reads TGTGCCAGCAGAGGGACGGTCAGCCCCTACGAGCAGTACTTC. Protein: CASRGTVSPYEQYF.

In its sample, this clonotype was seen many times. V gene TRBV13 combines with J gene TRBJ2-7; D gene unclear. The ends were cut back, 1 base at V and 2 bases at J, with 6 bases in the middle. Germline values: CDR1 PRHDT, CDR2 FYEKMQ (reference sequence). The CDR3 sequence is 13 residues long. CDR3 region: CASSLVGAYEQYF. The CDR3 region has the DNA TGTGCCAGCAGCTTAGTTGGGGCCTACGAGCAGTACTTC.

V is TRBV19 and J is TRBJ1-2; 9 nucleotides line up with TRBD1. The junction had 3 bases not matched to a gene; V was cut back by 3 bases and J by 4 bases. There are 14 residues in the CDR3. CDR1 is LNHDA, CDR2 SQIVND, per germline (reference sequence). CDR3 residues: CASSIGTGFYGYTF. Here the CDR3 DNA reads TGTGCCAGTAGTATCGGGACAGGGTTCTATGGCTACACCTTC. The full variable domain, with the rest looked up from reference TRBV19 and TRBJ1-2, is DGGITQSPKYLFRKEGQNVTLSCEQNLNHDAMYWYRQDPGQGLRLIYYSQIVNDFQKGDIAEGYSVSREKKESFPLTVTSAQKNPTAFYLCASSIGTGFYGYTFGSGTRLTVV.

This chain connects TRBV6-5 to TRBJ2-6, with 7 bases fitting TRBD1. J lost 2 bases, V lost 6 bases, and 4 bases had no gene match. Looked up from germline, CDR1 is MNHEY and CDR2 is SVGAGI. The CDR3 consists of 15 residues. The CDR3 DNA reads as TGTGCCAGCAGCCCCGACAGGGCTGGGGCCAACGTCCTGACTTTC. Its protein is CASSPDRAGANVLTF.

The gene calls are TRBV7-2 and TRBJ2-7; no clear D. The germline V gene encodes CDR1 SGHTA and CDR2 FQGNSA. The CDR3 contains 14 residues. V lost 0 bases and J 0 bases, leaving 6 bases between the germline ends. CDR3 nucleotide sequence: TGTGCCAGCAGCTTAGCCACAGCCTCCTACGAGCAGTACTTC. It is translated as CASSLATASYEQYF.

This clonotype was observed many times. The chain combines TRBV6-1 with TRBJ2-1; no clear D gene. V lost 3 bases, J lost 5 bases, and 8 bases lay in between. Germline values: CDR1 MNHNS, CDR2 SASEGT. CDR3 length: 13 amino acids. This CDR3 is CASSDQVHNEQFF. In nucleotides, the CDR3 is TGTGCCAGCAGTGATCAAGTCCACAATGAGCAGTTCTTC.